This T cell receptor beta chain was identified during a study of T cell responses to AZD1222 COVID-19 vaccine. Broader study findings: CD4 TCRs associated with vaccination spanned spike, dominating at 160-218 and 743-854. The donor group comprised mostly white British people and more females; the analysis possibly underestimated clonal diversity.

Concerning this clone itself: The target antigen is unknown.

The data were produced by immunoSEQ multiplex PCR, yet TCRdb's version contains in-frame clones alone and is incomplete. The data show 150,000 to 200,000 clones, 75% to 95% seen once. This CDR3 contains 15 residues. CDR1 and CDR2 from the germline V gene are KGHSH and LQKENI. V lost 9 bases, J lost 1 base, and 18 bases lay in between. This receptor was identified in an adult in good health. The chain joins TRBV18 to TRBJ1-1, with D possibly TRBD1 on 5 matching bases. The sample consisted of peripheral blood, taken on day 0 of AZD1222 vaccination. This chain's CDR3 is CASSHMTETNTEAFF. The CDR3 bases are TGTGCCAGTTCGCATATGACAGAGACGAACACTGAAGCTTTCTTT.